One sample yielded the 10 T cell receptor beta chains listed below, sequenced in a study of blood T cell repertoires in COVID-19. Clones were sequenced by immunoSEQ multiplex PCR, and TCRdb holds only the in-frame ones, with some missing. The data show 150,000 to 200,000 clones, 65% to 90% seen once. Material for sequencing was peripheral blood. The receptor set was obtained from a human donor in a cohort sampled during active COVID-19.

The rearrangement uses TRBV9 and TRBJ1-5; 10 bases fit TRBD1. This CDR3 comprises 17 residues. Germline V gene lookup returns CDR1 SGDLS and CDR2 YYNGEE. Unmatched junction bases numbered 8, after V lost 0 bases and J lost 5 bases. The chain's CDR3 is CASSVVAWDRGDQPQHF. The DNA for the CDR3 is TGTGCCAGCAGCGTAGTAGCCTGGGACAGGGGCGATCAGCCCCAGCATTTT.

V gene TRBV7-9 combines with J gene TRBJ1-2; D call uncertain. With 4 bases removed from V and 3 bases from J, the gap between germline ends came to 18 bases. Per germline, CDR1 SEHNR and CDR2 FQNEAQ (reference sequence). The CDR3 covers 16 residues. CDR3 region: CASSSGRGGVDYGYTF. The CDR3 DNA reads TGTGCCAGCAGCTCCGGGAGAGGTGGGGTCGACTATGGCTACACCTTC.

V is TRBV19 and J is TRBJ1-5; D remains ambiguous. This CDR3 contains 15 residues. Trimming stripped 3 bases from V and 6 bases from J, with 15 bases between. Germline CDR1 LNHDA, CDR2 SQIVND (reference sequence). CDR3 protein: CASSIGEGRVQPQHF. CDR3 nucleotide sequence: TGTGCCAGTAGTATCGGGGAGGGAAGAGTTCAGCCCCAGCATTTT.

The rearrangement links TRBV18 to TRBJ2-3, with a possible D match to TRBD1 (5 bases). With 6 bases removed from V and 4 bases from J, the gap between germline ends came to 20 bases. The germline gives CDR1 KGHSH, CDR2 LQKENI. This CDR3 region has 16 residues. This chain's CDR3 is CASSRTLTGDADTQYF. DNA of the CDR3: TGTGCCAGCTCCCGCACACTTACAGGTGACGCAGATACGCAGTATTTT.

This clone was detected once. The V and J genes are TRBV28 and TRBJ1-2, with D maybe TRBD1 (6 bases). The CDR3 runs to 14 residues. Germline values: CDR1 MDHEN, CDR2 SYDVKM. V was clipped by 2 bases and J by 2 bases, with 9 bases between them. The CDR3 nucleotides are TGTGCCAGCAGTTTAATCCAGGGGAACTATGGCTACACCTTC. As protein: CASSLIQGNYGYTF.

This clone has a single count. The chain carries TRBV5-1 and TRBJ2-7; no firm D call. The ends were cut back, 4 bases at V and 7 bases at J, with 12 bases in the middle. The CDR3 has 12 amino acids. The V gene's germline CDR1 is SGHRS and CDR2 YFSETQ. This CDR3 reads CASSGLSLEQYF. CDR3 sequence (DNA): TGCGCCAGCAGCGGGCTAAGCTTGGAGCAGTACTTC. Filled out from reference TRBV5-1 and TRBJ2-7, the complete variable domain reads KAGVTQTPRYLIKTRGQQVTLSCSPISGHRSVSWYQQTPGQGLQFLFEYFSETQRNKGNFPGRFSGRQFSNSRSEMNVSTLELGDSALYLCASSGLSLEQYFGPGTRLTVT.

This chain connects TRBV27 to TRBJ1-6; D call uncertain. The germline gives CDR1 MNHEY, CDR2 SMNVEV (reference sequence). There are 14 residues in the CDR3. The CDR3 DNA reads TGTGTTCGGCGGGGTGCCGCCTATAATTCACCCCTCCACTTT. Translated, it gives CVRRGAAYNSPLHF.

In its sample, this clone was seen once. The genes are TRBV5-4 and TRBJ1-3, with 7 bases identical to TRBD1. V trimming: 4 bases; J trimming: 1 base; junction bases outside the gene matches: 2. The CDR3 extends over 14 amino acids. Germline values: CDR1 SGHNT, CDR2 YYREEE (reference sequence). CDR3 DNA: TGTGCCAGCAGCACAGGGGCTTCTGGAAACACCATATATTTT. It codes for CASSTGASGNTIYF.

This chain joins TRBV12-3 or TRBV12-4 and TRBJ1-1; 7 bases match TRBD1. The CDR3 has 13 residues. V dropped 3 bases and J dropped 5; count of bases not matched to a gene: 3. CDR3 coding DNA: TGTGCCAGCAGTTTCAGGGGGTGGACTGAAGCTTTCTTT. Residues: CASSFRGWTEAFF.

This clone was counted between two and nine times. V usage is TRBV7-9 and J usage is TRBJ2-7, with 11 bases that match TRBD2. V shed 5 bases and J 3 bases; nucleotides not matched to a gene: 6. Germline CDR1 reads SEHNR; CDR2 reads FQNEAQ (reference sequence). The CDR3 covers 15 residues. The chain's CDR3 is CASSHTSGSYYEQYF. The CDR3 DNA follows: TGTGCCAGCAGCCATACTAGCGGGAGCTACTACGAGCAGTACTTC.